Listed below are T cell receptor beta chains from one sample, sequenced in a study of technical replicates of blood from several donors. Method: immunoSEQ multiplex PCR; TCRdb's copy keeps in-frame clones and lacks some. The sample records 70,000 to 80,000 clones, roughly 91% being singletons. Specimen: T cells isolated from PBMCs. The receptors stem from a human donor in good health. Some clones in this sample may be carry-over from other donors' samples. Each CDR3 is given without its conserved first and last residue. A D gene is named only where the DNA matches it firmly.

d_gene: .; v_gene: TRBV7-9; j_gene: TRBJ2-1; len: 13; CDR3aa: ASSLARGRDNEQF
d_gene: .; v_gene: TRBV30; j_gene: TRBJ1-2; len: 12; CDR3aa: AWSHRPSNYGYT
d_gene: .; v_gene: TRBV7-9; j_gene: TRBJ1-2; len: 13; CDR3aa: ASTLGGGLNYGYT
d_gene: TRBD1; v_gene: TRBV30; j_gene: TRBJ1-1; len: 11; CDR3aa: GWSKGADTEAF
d_gene: .; v_gene: TRBV2; j_gene: TRBJ1-6; len: 12; CDR3aa: ASSDLASNSPLH
d_gene: .; v_gene: TRBV30; j_gene: TRBJ2-3; len: 12; CDR3aa: AWRGAEVPDTQY
d_gene: .; v_gene: TRBV28; j_gene: TRBJ1-1; len: 11; CDR3aa: ASRLWGEGEAF
d_gene: TRBD2; v_gene: TRBV14; j_gene: TRBJ2-1; len: 15; CDR3aa: ASSSDTSEKSYNEQF
d_gene: .; v_gene: TRBV7-6; j_gene: TRBJ2-5; len: 14; CDR3aa: ASSGWRGKVEETQY
d_gene: .; v_gene: TRBV19; j_gene: TRBJ2-1; len: 13; CDR3aa: ASSKIRIQGDEQF